The source of this T cell receptor (beta chain) is a study of blood T cells in healthy people across ages. Samples each had at least 5 micrograms of total RNA extracted. Sample-barcoded 5' priming and a J-beta primer mix drove a second PCR of roughly 6 to 12 cycles. One entry per CDR3 protein results from TCRdb running MiXCR on the 5' RACE reads. This table holds around 1,500,000 distinct CDR3 sequences, about 40% found once. V lost 7 bases and J lost 0; bases outside the gene matches: 3. The CDR3 is 15 residues long. The germline gives CDR1 MNHNY, CDR2 SVGAGI (reference sequence). V is TRBV6-6 and J is TRBJ2-7; TRBD2 matches 13 bases. The origin of this receptor is a woman aged 18-35 years in good health. The sequencing input was blood. The CDR3 protein is CASTRLAGGSYEQYF. The CDR3 DNA reads as TGTGCCAGCACCCGACTAGCGGGAGGCTCCTACGAGCAGTACTTC.